A selection of T cell receptor beta chains follows, all from one sample in a study of immune evolution from preneoplasia to lung adenocarcinoma. Clones were sequenced by immunoSEQ multiplex PCR, and TCRdb holds only the in-frame ones, with some missing. The table shows more than 850 clones, with roughly 88% occurring only once. What was sequenced was FFPE tissue from an adenomatous hyperplasia lung lesion. Receptor source: a person aged 60-79 years with lung adenocarcinoma. Each CDR3 is given with its conserved first and last residue. Fields, in order: V gene, clone size, J gene, CDR3 length, D gene, CDR3 protein, CDR3 DNA. D genes are given only for firm matches. The size of a clone is reported for some rows only, either as once, few or many, or as a class for expanded clones.

TRBV25-1	once	TRBJ2-1	11	NA	CASSGGNEQFF	TGTGCCAGCAGTGGCGGGAATGAGCAGTTCTTC
TRBV9	NA	TRBJ1-2	16	NA	CASGSGIDISNYGYTF	TGTGCCAGCGGGTCAGGTATAGATATTTCTAACTATGGCTACACCTTC
TRBV27	NA	TRBJ1-1	13	NA	CASSLYGEGRAFF	TGTGCCAGCAGTTTGTACGGGGAAGGGCGGGCTTTCTTT
TRBV15	NA	TRBJ1-2	14	NA	CATSRVSGNYGYTF	TGTGCCACCAGCAGAGTATCGGGGAACTATGGCTACACCTTC
TRBV5-5	NA	TRBJ1-1	16	NA	CASSFPRGTMNTEAFF	TGTGCCAGCAGCTTTCCTAGGGGAACCATGAACACTGAAGCTTTCTTT
TRBV4-2	once	TRBJ2-1	15	NA	CASSQEGGSHNEQFF	TGTGCCAGCAGCCAAGAAGGGGGGTCCCACAATGAGCAGTTCTTC
TRBV9	once	TRBJ2-1	13	TRBD2	CASSAGTSYEQFF	TGTGCCAGCAGCGCGGGGACTAGTTATGAGCAGTTCTTC
TRBV7-6	NA	TRBJ1-1	14	NA	CASSLAAMNTEAFF	TGTGCCAGCAGCTTAGCAGCCATGAACACTGAAGCTTTCTTT
TRBV5-6	NA	TRBJ1-2	15	NA	CASSSLETGNYGYTF	TGTGCCAGCAGCTCATTAGAAACAGGGAACTATGGCTACACCTTC
TRBV6-1	NA	TRBJ2-3	11	NA	CASRVADTQYF	TGTGCCAGCCGAGTCGCAGATACGCAGTATTTT
TRBV18	NA	TRBJ2-5	17	NA	CASSLHRLGRNQETQYF	TGTGCCAGCTCACTCCATCGATTAGGGAGGAATCAGGAGACCCAGTACTTC
TRBV5-5	once	TRBJ2-5	13	TRBD1	CASSLTGDETQYF	TGTGCCAGCAGCCTTACAGGGGACGAGACCCAGTACTTC
TRBV7-6	NA	TRBJ2-1	12	NA	CASSLVENEQFF	TGTGCCAGCAGCTTAGTTGAGAATGAGCAGTTCTTC
TRBV7-8	NA	TRBJ1-5	16	NA	CASSGGGLNSNQPQHF	TGTGCCAGCAGCGGAGGGGGGCTAAACAGCAATCAGCCCCAGCATTTT
TRBV6-1	NA	TRBJ1-2	16	TRBD1	CASSEPPDRGWYGYTF	TGTGCCAGCAGTGAACCCCCGGACAGGGGATGGTATGGCTACACCTTC
TRBV9	NA	TRBJ2-1	16	TRBD2	CASSPRGGSSYNEQFF	TGTGCCAGCAGCCCTCGCGGGGGGAGCTCCTACAATGAGCAGTTCTTC
TRBV14	NA	TRBJ2-3	16	TRBD2	CASSLIAGAVADTQYF	TGTGCCAGCAGCCTCATTGCGGGAGCAGTCGCAGATACGCAGTATTTT
TRBV7-9	NA	TRBJ1-2	12	NA	CASNSGGYSYTF	TGTGCCAGCAACTCGGGCGGGTATAGCTACACCTTC
TRBV4-1	NA	TRBJ2-1	16	TRBD1	CASSPDPGTVVNEQFF	TGCGCCAGCAGCCCTGATCCCGGGACAGTGGTCAATGAGCAGTTCTTC
TRBV7-3	NA	TRBJ2-5	15	NA	CASSQTGGLQETQYF	TGTGCCAGCAGCCAAACCGGGGGACTCCAAGAGACCCAGTACTTC
TRBV4-2	NA	TRBJ2-2	12	NA	CASTDSTGELFF	TGTGCCAGCACGGACAGCACCGGGGAGCTGTTTTTT
TRBV10-3	NA	TRBJ2-7	15	NA	CAISDGTGSSYEQYF	TGTGCCATCAGTGACGGAACAGGGTCGTCCTACGAGCAGTACTTC
TRBV5-1	NA	TRBJ2-1	15	TRBD1	CASSFGQVTGNEQFF	TGCGCCAGCAGCTTCGGACAGGTTACCGGCAATGAGCAGTTCTTC